This section outlines one TCR beta chain sequence together with its context. In the original analysis: Scientists estimated how many nucleated cells there were by amplifying reference gene primers. TCRdb's copy holds only in-frame clones and misses some; the assay was immunoSEQ multiplex PCR. The D gene and trimming were derived from the DNA, and the V and J assignments and clone size from that table. The table records tens of thousands of clones, 87% of them present only once. CDR3 length: 14 amino acids. From germline, CDR1 is GTSNPN and CDR2 SVGIG (reference sequence). Trimming took off 2 bases at V and 3 bases at J, with 11 bases between the two ends. This sample stems from a study of blood T cell repertoires in COVID-19. Study at large: The origin of the acute and convalescent COVID-19 samples was the United States, Italy and Spain. PBMCs, B-cell-depleted T cells, or T cells were the source of the cDNA or gDNA that made up the material.

Sequences were obtained from peripheral blood. The chain joins TRBV30 to TRBJ2-1, with a tentative D call TRBD2 (5 bases). The sequence came from a human donor with active COVID-19. The donor label of this sample is uncertain. The CDR3 nucleotides are TGTGCCTGGAGTCCAGGACTTAACTACAATGAGCAGTTCTTC. Amino acids: CAWSPGLNYNEQFF.